This T cell receptor beta chain was profiled in a study of T cell repertoires in cytomegalovirus infection. Across the study: Signatures in public TCR beta sequences pointed to both CMV infection and matching HLA type.

From the reads, TCRdb called clonotypes with MiXCR, one entry per CDR3 protein. The sample includes approximately 490,000 distinct CDR3 sequences, around 11% of them seen just once. Study-wide findings and caveats: Identification of carriers of CMV plus the relevant HLA was achieved through cumulative public TCR beta family frequency. HLA-C-restricted CMV-specific TCR beta clonotypes were dominant in the ex vivo response.

As concerns this clonotype: The antigen remains undetermined.

The CDR3 is made up of 14 amino acids. CDR1 and CDR2 (germline): SGHNT, YYREEE (reference sequence). V shed 10 bases and J shed 4 bases, with 20 bases lying between them. The source of this sequence is a human donor in good health (CMV status not recorded). Some clones in this sample may be carry-over from other donors' samples. The sample comprised PBMCs. The chain joins TRBV5-4 to TRBJ2-5, with D perhaps given as TRBD1 or TRBD2 (5 bases each). CDR3 bases: TGTGCCCCTCGACGGTGGGGCGAGGGAGAGACCCAGTACTTC. It specifies CAPRRWGEGETQYF.